The 9 T cell receptor beta chains given below trace back to one sample, sequenced in a study of identical twins. Each CDR3 protein is one row after TCRdb ran MiXCR on the 5' RACE reads. The sample has around 1.7 million distinct CDR3 sequences; under 35% are singletons. The sample consisted of cord blood. The origin of the receptors is a newborn girl in good health.

The CDR3 region has the DNA TGTGCCAGCAGCTTAAGGCGGATCGGGAGGGCCACAGATACGCAGTATTTT. Its translation is CASSLRRIGRATDTQYF. The rearrangement joins TRBV7-8 to TRBJ2-3; 8 bases align to TRBD2. J lost 2 bases, V lost 2 bases, and 9 bases had no gene match. Germline CDR1 is SGHVS and CDR2 is FQNEAQ. The CDR3 length is 17 residues. Combining the CDR3 with reference TRBV7-8 and TRBJ2-3 gives the whole variable domain GAGVSQSPRYKVAKRGQDVALRCDPISGHVSLFWYQQALGQGPEFLTYFQNEAQLDKSGLPSDRFFAERPEGSVSTLKIQRTQQEDSAVYLCASSLRRIGRATDTQYFGPGTRLTVL.

This clonotype was observed a few times. The gene calls are TRBV6-6 and TRBJ2-3, with D perhaps being TRBD1 or TRBD2 (6 bases each). Trimming left V 2 bases short and J 2 bases short, with 14 bases between. The germline V gene encodes CDR1 MNHNY and CDR2 SVGAGI (reference sequence). The CDR3 has 16 amino acids. The CDR3 DNA is TGTGCCAGCAGTTACGAACGGGGGCCCCCCACAGATACGCAGTATTTT. It encodes CASSYERGPPTDTQYF.

This clonotype was detected only a few times. V is TRBV20-1 and J is TRBJ1-1; D gene uncertain. Germline CDR1 and CDR2: DFQATT and SNEGSKA (reference sequence). V lost 1 base and J lost 5, with 14 bases in between. CDR3 length equals 14 residues. The CDR3 bases are TGCAGTGCTAGAGGCGTACGGGGTTCTACTGAAGCTTTCTTT. Translation gives CSARGVRGSTEAFF.

The chain recombines TRBV5-1 with TRBJ2-1; D possibly corresponds to TRBD1 (5 bases). The CDR3 contains 14 residues. CDR1 is SGHRS, CDR2 YFSETQ, per germline. V lost 2 bases, J lost 4 bases, and 10 bases lay in between. Here the CDR3 reads CASSFRARYNEQFF. The CDR3 bases are TGCGCCAGCAGCTTCAGGGCTCGATACAATGAGCAGTTCTTC.

CDR3 bases: TGTGCCTTGGGGACTAGCGGGGTAGCGGGAACAGATACGCAGTATTTT. This codes for CALGTSGVAGTDTQYF. This sequence joins TRBV7-9 and TRBJ2-3; 13 positions match TRBD2. The V segment lost 11 bases and the J segment 3 bases; nucleotides outside the gene matches: 11. The CDR3 spans 16 residues. Germline CDR1 is SEHNR and CDR2 is FQNEAQ (reference sequence).

The CDR3 coding sequence is TGCGCCAGCAGCGTTCCCGGACTGGATAACACAGATACGCAGTATTTT. The encoded protein is CASSVPGLDNTDTQYF. This chain connects TRBV5-1 to TRBJ2-3; TRBD2 is a possible D gene (5 bases). The CDR3 has 16 residues. Germline assignment: CDR1 SGHRS and CDR2 YFSETQ. V shed 4 bases and J shed 2 bases, with 17 bases lying between them.

The V and J genes are TRBV20-1 and TRBJ2-5; 9 nucleotides agree with TRBD1. The germline CDR1 and CDR2 sequences are DFQATT and SNEGSKA (reference sequence). V lost 5 bases and J lost 11; bases outside the gene matches: 15. The length of the CDR3 is 14 residues. The CDR3 sequence is CSAGRDRDYNEQYF. CDR3 in DNA: TGCAGTGCTGGCCGGGACAGGGACTACAATGAGCAGTACTTC.

The chain recombines TRBV6-6 with TRBJ1-1, with D tentatively TRBD1 (5 bases). V was pared by 0 bases and J by 2 bases, with 13 bases between. The CDR3 consists of 16 residues. The germline V gene encodes CDR1 MNHNY and CDR2 SVGAGI (reference sequence). DNA for the CDR3: TGTGCCAGCAGTTACTCGATCGGGCAGGGTAACACTGAAGCTTTCTTT. Protein: CASSYSIGQGNTEAFF.

The chain has TRBV7-9 and TRBJ2-1; 13 nucleotides match TRBD2. The CDR3 loop spans 19 amino acids. Losses at the gene ends were 2 bases for V and 4 bases for J; bases not matched to a gene: 11. Germline V gene lookup returns CDR1 SEHNR and CDR2 FQNEAQ (reference sequence). The CDR3 DNA follows: TGTGCCAGCAGCTTAATGGGGACTAGCGGGAAAGGGTTATACAATGAGCAGTTCTTC. This sequence encodes CASSLMGTSGKGLYNEQFF.